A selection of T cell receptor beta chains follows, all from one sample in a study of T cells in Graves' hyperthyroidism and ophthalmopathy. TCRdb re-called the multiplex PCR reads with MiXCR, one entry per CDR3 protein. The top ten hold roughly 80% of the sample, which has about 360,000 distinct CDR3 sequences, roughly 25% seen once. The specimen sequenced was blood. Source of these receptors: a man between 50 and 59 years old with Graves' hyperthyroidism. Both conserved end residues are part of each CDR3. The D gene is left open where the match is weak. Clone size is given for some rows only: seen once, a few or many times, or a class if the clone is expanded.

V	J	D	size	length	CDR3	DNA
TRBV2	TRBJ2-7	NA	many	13	CASSVSHSGEQYF	TGTGCCAGCAGTGTCTCTCACTCGGGAGAGCAGTACTTC
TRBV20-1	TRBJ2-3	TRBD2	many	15	CSAGIAGARGDTQYF	TGCAGTGCTGGAATAGCGGGAGCAAGGGGAGATACGCAGTATTTT
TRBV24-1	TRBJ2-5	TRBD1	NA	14	CATSDSGTGETQYF	TGTGCCACCAGTGACAGCGGGACAGGGGAGACCCAGTACTTC
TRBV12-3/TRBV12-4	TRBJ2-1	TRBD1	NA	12	CASDRGANEQFF	TGTGCCAGCGACAGGGGCGCCAATGAGCAGTTCTTC
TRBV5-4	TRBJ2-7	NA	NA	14	CASSFGVASYEQYF	TGTGCCAGCAGCTTCGGAGTAGCTTCCTACGAGCAGTACTTC
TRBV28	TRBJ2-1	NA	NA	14	CAREGQSSYDEQFF	TGTGCCAGGGAGGGGCAATCATCCTACGATGAGCAGTTCTTC
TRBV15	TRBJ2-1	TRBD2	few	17	CATSRGGGIAGEDEQFF	TGTGCCACCAGCAGAGGGGGTGGGATAGCGGGAGAGGATGAGCAGTTCTTC
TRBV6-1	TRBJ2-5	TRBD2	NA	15	CASSEAGLAVPAQYF	TGTGCCAGCAGTGAAGCCGGACTAGCGGTCCCGGCCCAGTACTTC
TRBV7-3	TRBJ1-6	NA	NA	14	CASSLTENNSPLHF	TGTGCCAGCAGCTTGACAGAAAATAATTCACCCCTCCACTTT
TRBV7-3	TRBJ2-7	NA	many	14	CASSLSVGLGEQYF	TGTGCCAGCAGCTTAAGTGTAGGGCTGGGCGAGCAGTACTTC
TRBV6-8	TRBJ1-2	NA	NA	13	CASSYEGNYGYTF	TGTGCCAGCAGTTACGAGGGGAACTATGGCTACACCTTC
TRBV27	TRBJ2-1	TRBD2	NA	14	CACSPRGGNNEQFF	TGTGCCTGCAGTCCGCGGGGGGGTAACAATGAGCAGTTCTTC
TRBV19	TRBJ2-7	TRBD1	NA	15	CASSISGTGSYEQYF	TGTGCCAGTAGTATCTCCGGGACAGGTTCCTACGAGCAGTACTTC
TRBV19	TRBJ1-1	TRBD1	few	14	CASSIARGTGEAFF	TGTGCCAGTAGTATAGCCCGCGGGACAGGCGAAGCTTTCTTT
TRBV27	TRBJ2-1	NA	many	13	CASSLSEGYEQFF	TGTGCCAGCAGTTTATCGGAGGGGTATGAGCAGTTCTTC
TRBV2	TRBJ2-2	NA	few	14	CASSSRGIPGELFF	TGTGCCAGCAGTTCCAGGGGAATCCCCGGGGAGCTGTTTTTT
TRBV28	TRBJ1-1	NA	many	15	CASSLTGGGNTEAFF	TGTGCCAGCAGTTTAACGGGAGGGGGGAACACTGAAGCTTTCTTT
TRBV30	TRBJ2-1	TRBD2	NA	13	CAWRGLEYNEQFF	TGTGCCTGGAGAGGACTAGAATACAATGAGCAGTTCTTC
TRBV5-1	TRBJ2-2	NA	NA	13	CASSSQGYGELFF	TGCGCCAGCAGCTCCCAAGGGTACGGGGAGCTGTTTTTT
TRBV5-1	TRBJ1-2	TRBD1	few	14	CASRISGTGGGYTF	TGCGCCAGCAGAATCTCAGGAACAGGGGGTGGCTACACCTTC
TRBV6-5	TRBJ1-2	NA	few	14	CASSYASSVYGYTF	TGTGCCAGCAGTTACGCGAGTTCCGTCTATGGCTACACCTTC
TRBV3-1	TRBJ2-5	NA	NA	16	CASSQGSLQTKETQYF	TGTGCCAGCAGCCAAGGGTCGCTTCAAACAAAAGAGACCCAGTACTTC
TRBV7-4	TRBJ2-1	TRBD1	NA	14	CASKVDRSYNEQFF	TGTGCCAGCAAAGTGGACAGGTCCTACAATGAGCAGTTCTTC
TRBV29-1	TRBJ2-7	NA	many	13	CSVEEGSTYEQYF	TGCAGCGTTGAGGAGGGCAGCACCTACGAGCAGTACTTC
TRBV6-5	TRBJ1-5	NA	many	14	CASSYSGGNQPQHF	TGTGCCAGCAGTTACTCAGGGGGCAATCAGCCCCAGCATTTT
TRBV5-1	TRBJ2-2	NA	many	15	CASSLDRPNTGELFF	TGCGCCAGCAGCTTGGACAGACCGAACACCGGGGAGCTGTTTTTT
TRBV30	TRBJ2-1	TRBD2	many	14	CAWNAGGRGNEQFF	TGTGCCTGGAATGCGGGAGGTAGGGGAAATGAGCAGTTCTTC
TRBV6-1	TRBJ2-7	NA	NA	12	CATQGGSYEQYF	TGTGCGACGCAAGGGGGATCCTACGAGCAGTACTTC
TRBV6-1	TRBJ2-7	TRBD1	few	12	CASGGQGREQYF	TGTGCCAGTGGAGGACAGGGCAGGGAGCAGTACTTC
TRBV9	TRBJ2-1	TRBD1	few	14	CASSVGGTGNTQFF	TGTGCCAGCAGCGTAGGAGGGACAGGGAACACGCAGTTCTTC
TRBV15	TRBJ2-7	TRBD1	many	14	CATSRRDRGREQYF	TGTGCCACCAGCAGACGGGACAGGGGGCGCGAGCAGTACTTC
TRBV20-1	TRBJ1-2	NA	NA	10	CSAGGDGYTF	TGCAGTGCTGGCGGCGATGGCTACACCTTC
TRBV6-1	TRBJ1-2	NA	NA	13	CASSELGDYGYTF	TGTGCCAGCAGTGAATTGGGGGACTATGGCTACACCTTC
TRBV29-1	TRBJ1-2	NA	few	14	CSVEEQLPNYGYTF	TGCAGCGTTGAAGAACAGCTACCTAACTATGGCTACACCTTC
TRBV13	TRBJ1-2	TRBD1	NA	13	CASSQGQGGGYTF	TGTGCCAGCAGCCAAGGACAGGGGGGCGGCTACACCTTC
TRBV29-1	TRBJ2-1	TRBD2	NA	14	CSVARLAASNEQFF	TGCAGCGTCGCCCGACTAGCGGCGTCGAATGAGCAGTTCTTC
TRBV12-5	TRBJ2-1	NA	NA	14	CASGSPRDTNEQFF	TGTGCTAGTGGTTCTCCCCGGGACACCAATGAGCAGTTCTTC
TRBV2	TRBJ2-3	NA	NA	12	CAGQPGEDTQYF	TGTGCAGGCCAACCGGGGGAAGATACGCAGTATTTT
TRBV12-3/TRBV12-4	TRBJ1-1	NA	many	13	CASSLKENTEAFF	TGTGCCAGCAGTTTAAAGGAGAACACTGAAGCTTTCTTT
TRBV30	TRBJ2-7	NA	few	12	CAWSQGLGEQYF	TGTGCCTGGAGTCAGGGTTTGGGGGAGCAGTACTTC
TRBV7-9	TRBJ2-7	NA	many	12	CASSSGVYEQYF	TGTGCCAGCAGCTCAGGGGTGTACGAGCAGTACTTC
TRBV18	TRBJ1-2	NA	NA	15	CASSPPSTDSYGYTF	TGTGCCAGCTCACCACCGTCGACAGACAGCTATGGCTACACCTTC
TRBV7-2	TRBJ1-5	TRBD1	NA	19	CASSNPKDREHYGNQPQHF	TGTGCCAGCAGTAACCCCAAGGACAGGGAACATTATGGCAATCAGCCCCAGCATTTT
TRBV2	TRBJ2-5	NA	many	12	CASSNLQETQYF	TGTGCCAGCAGTAACCTGCAAGAGACCCAGTACTTC
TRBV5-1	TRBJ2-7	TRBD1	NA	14	CASSITGGPYEQYF	TGCGCCAGCAGTATCACAGGGGGGCCCTACGAGCAGTACTTC
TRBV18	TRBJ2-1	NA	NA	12	CASSIGYNEQFF	TGTGCCAGCTCAATTGGTTACAATGAGCAGTTCTTC
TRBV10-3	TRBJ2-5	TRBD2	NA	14	CAISVGGSTKTQYF	TGTGCCATCAGTGTGGGCGGGAGCACGAAGACCCAGTACTTC
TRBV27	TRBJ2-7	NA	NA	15	CASSLSHGQIYEQYF	TGTGCCAGCAGTTTATCTCATGGACAGATCTACGAGCAGTACTTC
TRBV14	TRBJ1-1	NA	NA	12	CASSRRVTEAFF	TGTGCCAGCAGCCGCAGGGTCACTGAAGCTTTCTTT
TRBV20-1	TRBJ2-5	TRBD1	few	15	CSATPGQGLGETQYF	TGCAGTGCTACCCCGGGACAGGGATTAGGAGAGACCCAGTACTTC
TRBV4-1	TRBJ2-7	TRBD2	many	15	CASSQASGRRYEQYF	TGCGCCAGCAGCCAAGCTAGCGGGAGGCGTTACGAGCAGTACTTC
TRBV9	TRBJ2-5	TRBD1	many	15	CASSPGTAYQETQYF	TGTGCCAGCAGCCCTGGGACAGCATACCAAGAGACCCAGTACTTC
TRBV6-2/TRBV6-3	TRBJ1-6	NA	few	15	CASSYIAGDRSPLHF	TGTGCCAGCAGTTACATCGCAGGGGATCGGTCACCCCTCCACTTT
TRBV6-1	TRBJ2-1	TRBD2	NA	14	CASSGGLASGEQFF	TGTGCCAGCTCTGGGGGACTAGCGTCGGGTGAGCAGTTCTTC
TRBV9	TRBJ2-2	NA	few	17	CASSAPRAGLVTGELFF	TGTGCCAGCAGCGCACCACGCGCCGGGTTGGTTACCGGGGAGCTGTTTTTT
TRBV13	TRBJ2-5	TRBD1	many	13	CASSFRGKETQYF	TGTGCCAGCAGCTTCAGGGGGAAAGAGACCCAGTACTTC
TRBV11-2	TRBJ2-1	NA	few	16	CASSYRRSGAYNEQFF	TGTGCCAGCAGCTACCGACGGTCCGGGGCCTACAATGAGCAGTTCTTC